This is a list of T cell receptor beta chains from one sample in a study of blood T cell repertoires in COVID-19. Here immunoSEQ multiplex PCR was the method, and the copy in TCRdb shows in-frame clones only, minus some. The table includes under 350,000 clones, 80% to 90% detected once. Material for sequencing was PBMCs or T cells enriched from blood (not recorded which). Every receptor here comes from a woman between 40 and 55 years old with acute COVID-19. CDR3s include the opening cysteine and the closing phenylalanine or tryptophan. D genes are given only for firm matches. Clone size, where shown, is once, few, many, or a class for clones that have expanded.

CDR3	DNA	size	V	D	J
CASSKGAGAEKLFF	TGTGCCAGCAGTAAAGGGGCAGGGGCTGAAAAACTGTTTTTT	.	TRBV7-2	.	TRBJ1-4
CASSLNGAGVGEQFF	TGTGCCAGCAGCTTAAACGGAGCGGGAGTGGGTGAGCAGTTCTTC	once	TRBV7-3	TRBD2	TRBJ2-1
CASSEFGGMTYEQYF	TGTGCCAGCAGTGAATTTGGAGGGATGACCTACGAGCAGTACTTC	.	TRBV6-1	.	TRBJ2-7
CASSLPSSRTQYF	TGTGCCAGCAGCCTCCCTAGCTCTCGAACGCAGTATTTT	.	TRBV7-2	.	TRBJ2-3
CASSPLLAKETQYF	TGTGCCAGCTCACCTTTGCTAGCGAAAGAGACCCAGTACTTC	.	TRBV18	.	TRBJ2-5
CSVGGGATYEQYF	TGCAGCGTTGGGGGGGGCGCTACCTACGAGCAGTACTTC	once	TRBV29-1	.	TRBJ2-7
CASSPGQGSFPGELFF	TGCGCCAGCAGCCCGGGACAGGGATCTTTTCCCGGGGAGCTGTTTTTT	once	TRBV5-1	TRBD1	TRBJ2-2
CASSQDRGLGNEKLFF	TGTGCCAGCAGCCAAGACAGGGGGCTAGGGAATGAAAAACTGTTTTTT	.	TRBV7-2	TRBD1	TRBJ1-4
CASSLNPMNTEAFF	TGTGCCAGCAGCCTAAACCCCATGAACACTGAAGCTTTCTTT	.	TRBV7-2	.	TRBJ1-1
CASSRGSGDQPQHF	TGTGCCAGCAGCCGAGGGTCAGGGGATCAGCCCCAGCATTTT	.	TRBV11-3	.	TRBJ1-5
CASSLSTADNEKLFF	TGTGCCAGCAGCCTATCGACAGCAGATAATGAAAAACTGTTTTTT	.	TRBV7-6	.	TRBJ1-4
CASSVGPPSNYGYTF	TGTGCCAGCAGTGTTGGGCCTCCTTCTAACTATGGCTACACCTTC	few	TRBV2	.	TRBJ1-2
CASSYSPAGLNEQFF	TGTGCCAGCAGTTACTCGCCGGCGGGCCTCAATGAGCAGTTCTTC	.	TRBV6-2/TRBV6-3	.	TRBJ2-1
CASSSRDSGVTEAFF	TGCGCCAGCAGCTCCAGGGATTCCGGCGTCACTGAAGCTTTCTTT	.	TRBV5-1	.	TRBJ1-1
CSTSPTHYEQYF	TGCAGTACTAGTCCAACTCACTACGAGCAGTACTTC	.	TRBV20-1	.	TRBJ2-7
CASSRDRLQPQHF	TGTGCCAGCAGCCGAGACAGGTTGCAGCCCCAGCATTTT	.	TRBV11-2	.	TRBJ1-5
CASSEQAEKLFF	TGTGCCAGCAGTGAACAGGCTGAAAAACTGTTTTTT	.	TRBV2	.	TRBJ1-4
CASSLQGATNEKLFF	TGTGCCAGCAGTTTGCAGGGTGCAACTAATGAAAAACTGTTTTTT	.	TRBV27	.	TRBJ1-4
CASRTSTGSEQYF	TGTGCCAGCAGGACATCCACAGGGTCCGAGCAGTACTTC	.	TRBV12-3/TRBV12-4	.	TRBJ2-7
CASSPTGGNTEAFF	TGTGCCAGCAGCCCTACAGGGGGCAACACTGAAGCTTTCTTT	.	TRBV7-2	TRBD1	TRBJ1-1
CASSRTTGWGELFF	TGTGCCAGCAGCCGGACGACAGGTTGGGGGGAGCTGTTTTTT	.	TRBV3-1/TRBV3-2	.	TRBJ2-2
CASRLRGETNEQFF	TGTGCCAGCAGATTACGGGGGGAAACCAATGAGCAGTTCTTC	.	TRBV6-5	TRBD2	TRBJ2-1
CASSPRGGLANEQFF	TGCGCCAGCAGCCCTCGCGGGGGACTAGCGAACGAGCAGTTCTTC	.	TRBV4-1	TRBD2	TRBJ2-1
CAWGTVNNSPLHF	TGTGCCTGGGGGACAGTAAATAATTCACCCCTCCACTTT	.	TRBV30	TRBD1	TRBJ1-6
CASSVSLESGYTF	TGTGCCAGCAGCGTATCTCTCGAGAGTGGCTACACCTTC	.	TRBV9	.	TRBJ1-2
CASSLVDYSTDTQYF	TGTGCCAGCAGCTTAGTGGACTACAGCACAGATACGCAGTATTTT	.	TRBV7-9	.	TRBJ2-3
CASSFAAGDSYEQYF	TGTGCCAGCAGTTTTGCAGCGGGAGACTCCTACGAGCAGTACTTC	.	TRBV28	TRBD2	TRBJ2-7
CASSRSHGYEQYF	TGTGCCAGCAGCCGGAGCCACGGGTACGAGCAGTACTTC	.	TRBV7-8	.	TRBJ2-7
CASSQGQGRDQPQHF	TGCGCCAGCAGCCAAGGACAGGGAAGGGATCAGCCCCAGCATTTT	.	TRBV4-3	TRBD1	TRBJ1-5
CASSPTGLAGGPKSYEQYF	TGTGCCAGCTCACCAACCGGGCTAGCGGGGGGACCCAAGTCCTACGAGCAGTACTTC	.	TRBV18	TRBD2	TRBJ2-7
CATSRDRYRTTNTIYF	TGTGCCACCAGCAGAGATCGTTATAGGACAACAAACACCATATATTTT	.	TRBV15	.	TRBJ1-3